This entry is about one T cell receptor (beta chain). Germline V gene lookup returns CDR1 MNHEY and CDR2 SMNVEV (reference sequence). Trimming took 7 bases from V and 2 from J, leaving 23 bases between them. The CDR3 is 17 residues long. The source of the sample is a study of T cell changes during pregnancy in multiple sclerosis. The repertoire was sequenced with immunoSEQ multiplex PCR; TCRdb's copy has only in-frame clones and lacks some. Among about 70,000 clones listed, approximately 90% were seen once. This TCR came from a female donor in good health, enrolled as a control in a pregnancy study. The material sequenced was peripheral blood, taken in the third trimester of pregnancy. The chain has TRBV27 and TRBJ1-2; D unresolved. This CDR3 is CASTNLRRGPGNYGYTF. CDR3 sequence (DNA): TGTGCCAGCACCAATCTTCGTAGAGGGCCGGGCAACTATGGCTACACCTTC.